This TCR beta chain stems from a study of T cells in Graves' hyperthyroidism and ophthalmopathy. This clonotype was observed many times. There were TCR beta CDR3 regions amplified from RNA transcripts. A set of HTBI primers served as the primers for a first-round RT-PCR of the TCR CDR3. TCRdb recomputed calls from the multiplex PCR reads with MiXCR, one row per CDR3 protein. The top ten clones hold 7.5% to 8.5% of a sample with roughly 570,000 distinct CDR3 sequences, 35% to 55% of them seen once. This CDR3 comprises 15 residues. The V gene lost 5 bases and the J gene lost 3 bases, with 14 bases spanning the gap. The germline CDR1 and CDR2 sequences are LGHNA and YNFKEQ.

The sequenced material came from peripheral blood or thyroid tissue (not recorded which). This sequence was found in a young woman with Graves' hyperthyroidism. The chain uses TRBV4-2 and TRBJ1-3, with TRBD1 as a possible D gene (5 bases). The CDR3 sequence: CASSEQALRGNTIYF. CDR3 DNA: TGTGCCAGCAGCGAACAGGCCCTTCGTGGAAACACCATATATTTT.